This T cell receptor beta chain appears in the sequencing data of a study of T cell responses to AZD1222 COVID-19 vaccine. Study-level points and caveats: Donors skewed white British and female; clonal diversity was possibly underestimated.

This clone was seen a handful of times. Its specificity is unknown. V shed 8 bases, J shed 4 bases, and the junction held 8 bases outside the gene matches. Germline CDR1 and CDR2: MNHEY and SVGEGT. The length of the CDR3 is 14 residues. Clones were read by immunoSEQ multiplex PCR, and TCRdb kept only the in-frame ones, dropping some. The sample holds roughly 80,000 clones, roughly 88% seen once. The receptor was derived from an adult in good health. J is TRBJ2-3 and V is TRBV6-2 or TRBV6-3; TRBD1 agrees at 8 bases. This specimen consisted of peripheral blood, obtained on day 0 of MenACWY control vaccination. As DNA, the CDR3 is TGTGCCAGCGGCCGGACAGGGCGCGCAGATACGCAGTATTTT. The encoded protein is CASGRTGRADTQYF.